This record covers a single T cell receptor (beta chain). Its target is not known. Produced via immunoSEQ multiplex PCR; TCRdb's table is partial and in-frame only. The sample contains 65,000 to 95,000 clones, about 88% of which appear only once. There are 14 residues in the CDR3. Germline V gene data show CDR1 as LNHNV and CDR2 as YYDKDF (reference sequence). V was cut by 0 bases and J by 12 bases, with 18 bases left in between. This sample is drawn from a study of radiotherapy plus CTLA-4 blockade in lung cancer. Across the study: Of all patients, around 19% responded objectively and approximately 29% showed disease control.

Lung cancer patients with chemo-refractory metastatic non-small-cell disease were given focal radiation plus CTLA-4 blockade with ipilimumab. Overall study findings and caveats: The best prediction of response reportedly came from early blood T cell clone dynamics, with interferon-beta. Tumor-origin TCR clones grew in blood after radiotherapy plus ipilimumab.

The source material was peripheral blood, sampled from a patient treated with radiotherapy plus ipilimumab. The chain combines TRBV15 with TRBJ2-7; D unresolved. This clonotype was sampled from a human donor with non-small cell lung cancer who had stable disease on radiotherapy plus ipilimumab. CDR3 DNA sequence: TGTGCCACCAGCAGAGATCGAGAGCAAACCGCTCGGTACTTC. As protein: CATSRDREQTARYF.